This is a list of T cell receptor beta chains from one sample in a study of T cell responses to AZD1222 COVID-19 vaccine. Libraries were prepared by immunoSEQ multiplex PCR; TCRdb keeps only in-frame clonotypes and omits some of them. This sample has about 150,000 clones; approximately 83% occur once, and the top ten carry over 7%. The specimen was peripheral blood, collected on day 0 of AZD1222 vaccination. The source of these receptors is an adult in good health. The conserved cysteine and the conserved F or W are not part of the CDR3 here.

11 | TRBJ1-4 | TRBV5-1 | ASSRGGDEKLF
17 | TRBJ1-5 | TRBV19 | ASSIAPGRTRGSNQPQH
13 | TRBJ1-6 | TRBV2 | ASTDRASYNSPLH
15 | TRBJ2-1 | TRBV5-1 | ASSLSLSGGTYNEQF
11 | TRBJ2-1 | TRBV5-4 | ASSTRQGNSQF
14 | TRBJ1-4 | TRBV6-5 | ASSYLQGAGGEKLF
12 | TRBJ2-3 | TRBV6-6 | ASRTSGDTDTQY
13 | TRBJ1-2 | TRBV4-1 | ASSQDGGEAIGYT
13 | TRBJ2-7 | TRBV30 | AWSGLGTRTLEQY
13 | TRBJ1-4 | TRBV5-6 | ASSLEGRPNEKLF
14 | TRBJ2-1 | TRBV7-8 | ASSLEPQSSYNEQF
10 | TRBJ1-3 | TRBV9 | ASGPWQGTIY
12 | TRBJ2-1 | TRBV2 | ASSDGGYYNEQF
11 | TRBJ2-7 | TRBV7-9 | ASRGFGLYEQY
13 | TRBJ2-7 | TRBV5-1 | ASSLAQIGRDEQY
11 | TRBJ2-7 | TRBV11-1 | ASSPNLPYEQY
11 | TRBJ2-7 | TRBV2 | ASRGEKPYEQY
14 | TRBJ1-3 | TRBV18 | ASSPPAGSPGNTIY